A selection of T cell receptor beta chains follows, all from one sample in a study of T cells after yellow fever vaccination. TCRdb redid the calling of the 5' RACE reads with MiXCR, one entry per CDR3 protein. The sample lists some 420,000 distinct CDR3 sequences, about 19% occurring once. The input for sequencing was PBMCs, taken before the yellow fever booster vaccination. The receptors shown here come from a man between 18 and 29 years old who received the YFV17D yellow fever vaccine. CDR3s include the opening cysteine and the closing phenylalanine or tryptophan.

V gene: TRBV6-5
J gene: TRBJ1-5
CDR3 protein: CASSDRVGQPQHF

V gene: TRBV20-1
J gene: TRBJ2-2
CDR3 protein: CSASGQGNTGELFF

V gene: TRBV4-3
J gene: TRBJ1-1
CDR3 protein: CASSQEMGRANTEAFF

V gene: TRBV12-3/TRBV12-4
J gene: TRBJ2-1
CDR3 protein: CASSVDSRNEQFF

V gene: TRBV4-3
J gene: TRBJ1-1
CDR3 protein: CASSQDFIHHTEAFF

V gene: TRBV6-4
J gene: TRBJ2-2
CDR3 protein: CAIPLRGANTGELFF

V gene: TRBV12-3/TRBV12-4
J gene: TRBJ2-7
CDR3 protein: CASSPPGASGLPYEQYF

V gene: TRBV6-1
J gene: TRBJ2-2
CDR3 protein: CASNNGGVGELFF

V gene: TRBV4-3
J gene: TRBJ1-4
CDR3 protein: CASSQGPGGGREKLFF

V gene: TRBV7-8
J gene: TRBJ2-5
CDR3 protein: CASSSQRLAKTQYF

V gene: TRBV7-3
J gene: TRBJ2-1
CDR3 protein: CASSLNGGAHNEQFF

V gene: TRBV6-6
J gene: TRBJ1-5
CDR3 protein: CASFEPAEAQPQHF

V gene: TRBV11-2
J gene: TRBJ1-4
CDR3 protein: CASSLHPGSPRFF

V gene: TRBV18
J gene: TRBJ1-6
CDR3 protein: CASSPVNSPLHF

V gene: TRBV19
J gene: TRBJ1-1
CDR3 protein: CASSRKTGPTEAFF

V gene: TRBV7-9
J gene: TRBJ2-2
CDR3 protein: CASSSSWVRAGELFF

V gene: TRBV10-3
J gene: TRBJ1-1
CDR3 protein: CAISDPASNTEAFF

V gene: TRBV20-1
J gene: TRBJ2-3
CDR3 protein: CSTKPAGAPTDTQYF

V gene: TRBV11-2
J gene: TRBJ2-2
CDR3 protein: CASSLSGRGLAGELFF